The clone carrying this T cell receptor (beta chain) was counted ten times or more. The data derive from a study of read filtering for tumor transcriptome and immune sequencing. This library used roughly 0.4 ug RNA and molecular barcoded adaptors spanning alpha/delta and beta/gamma chains. TCRdb re-called the reads through MiXCR, storing one row per CDR3 protein. Among roughly 69,000 distinct CDR3 sequences, about 15% were seen once, and the ten largest hold around 43%. The specimen sequenced was a population of CD138-negative cells sorted from bone marrow. This sequence originates from a donor aged 40 or over with multiple myeloma.

The CDR3 DNA is TGTGCCAGCAGCCCCGGGACTAGCGGGATCTACGAGCAGTACTTC. Residues: CASSPGTSGIYEQYF. The chain has TRBV28 and TRBJ2-7; TRBD2 agrees at 13 bases. Germline V gene lookup returns CDR1 MDHEN and CDR2 SYDVKM. Trimming at V came to 6 bases and at J to 3 bases, leaving 5 bases not matched to a gene. The CDR3 has 15 amino acids. The complete variable domain, with remaining parts taken from reference TRBV28 and TRBJ2-7, reads DVKVTQSSRYLVKRTGEKVFLECVQDMDHENMFWYRQDPGLGLRLIYFSYDVKMKEKGDIPEGYSVSREKKERFSLILESASTNQTSMYLCASSPGTSGIYEQYFGPGTRLTVT.